Each of the 23 T cell receptor beta chains below was sequenced from the same sample in a study of T cell changes during pregnancy in multiple sclerosis (dated by TCRdb to the late 2010s). Libraries were constructed by the immunoSEQ multiplex PCR assay. Sourced from immuneACCESS, this table was stored by TCRdb with only in-frame sequences that have V and J called. A share of the clones is absent; for the studies checked, an unresolved V gene accounts for under half, and the remainder has no known explanation. The table for this sample lists about 36,000 clones; 92% of them were counted only once. Clones ranked in the top ten supply 0.4% to 0.6% of the sample. Sample: CD4+ T cells from peripheral blood mononuclear cells, taken after pregnancy. Receptors were obtained from a female donor with multiple sclerosis, enrolled in a pregnancy study.

V is TRBV5-1 and J is TRBJ1-3; D perhaps matches TRBD1 (5 bases). Trimming removed 3 bases at V and 0 bases at J, with 13 bases between. The CDR3 contains 16 residues. Germline CDR1 and CDR2: SGHRS and YFSETQ. CDR3 protein: CASSSGQGFSGNTIYF. CDR3 bases: TGCGCCAGCAGCTCCGGGCAGGGTTTCTCTGGAAACACCATATATTTT.

The V gene is TRBV6-5, the J gene TRBJ1-2, with 8 bases matching TRBD1. CDR1 is MNHEY, CDR2 SVGAGI, per germline. The junction had 3 bases not matched to a gene; V was cut back by 2 bases and J by 4 bases. The CDR3 covers 14 residues. CDR3 loop: CASSYRTGTYGYTF. Here the CDR3 DNA reads TGTGCCAGCAGTTACCGGACAGGGACCTATGGCTACACCTTC.

As DNA, the CDR3 is TGTGCCAGTAGTATTCGGACAGGGACCTACAATGAGCAGTTCTTC. Protein sequence: CASSIRTGTYNEQFF. This sequence joins TRBV19 and TRBJ2-1; the match to TRBD1 covers 8 bases. Germline V gene sequence: CDR1 LNHDA, CDR2 SQIVND (reference sequence). This CDR3 is built from 15 residues. J was trimmed by 2 bases and V by 3 bases; bases with no gene match: 3.

The chain combines TRBV7-3 with TRBJ2-7; 8 bases are shared with TRBD2. The V gene end was trimmed by 5 bases and the J gene end by 6 bases; junction bases not matched to a gene: 6. The germline V gene encodes CDR1 SGHTA and CDR2 FQGTGA. This CDR3 region has 13 residues. CDR3 region: CASSPRLASEQYF. In nucleotides, the CDR3 is TGTGCCAGCAGCCCCCGACTAGCGTCCGAGCAGTACTTC.

The chain employs TRBV30 and TRBJ1-5; no reliable D call. The CDR3 covers 13 residues. Trimming left V 3 bases short and J 0 bases short, with 6 bases between. CDR1 is GTSNPN and CDR2 is SVGIG in the germline V gene (reference sequence). For the CDR3, the DNA is TGTGCCTGGAGAAGAGATAGCAATCAGCCCCAGCATTTT. Translating it yields CAWRRDSNQPQHF.

The rearrangement joins TRBV7-9 to TRBJ1-2, with 9 bases matching TRBD1. There are 15 residues in the CDR3. The germline V gene encodes CDR1 SEHNR and CDR2 FQNEAQ (reference sequence). The junction had 3 bases not matched to a gene; V was cut back by 0 bases and J by 4 bases. The CDR3 reads CASSLALTGGYGYTF. The CDR3 nucleotides read TGTGCCAGCAGCTTAGCCCTGACAGGGGGCTATGGCTACACCTTC. The full variable domain, its missing parts supplied by reference TRBV7-9 and TRBJ1-2, is DTGVSQNPRHKITKRGQNVTFRCDPISEHNRLYWYRQTLGQGPEFLTYFQNEAQLEKSRLLSDRFSAERPKGSFSTLEIQRTEQGDSAMYLCASSLALTGGYGYTFGSGTRLTVV.

The chain is built from TRBV30 and TRBJ1-5; 9 bases are shared with TRBD1. The V gene end was trimmed by 5 bases and the J gene end by 6 bases; junction bases not matched to a gene: 8. The CDR3 loop spans 14 amino acids. Germline CDR1 is GTSNPN and CDR2 is SVGIG (reference sequence). CDR3 region: CAWGRTGVGQPQHF. Written as DNA, the CDR3 is TGTGCCTGGGGTAGGACAGGGGTTGGTCAGCCCCAGCATTTT.

V and J are TRBV11-3 and TRBJ2-3; no firm D call. V was cut by 6 bases and J by 0 bases, with 7 bases left in between. This CDR3 is 13 amino acids long. Germline V gene data show CDR1 as SGHNT and CDR2 as YENEEA. DNA for the CDR3: TGTGCCAGCAGGGGCAGTAGCACAGATACGCAGTATTTT. Its translation is CASRGSSTDTQYF.

The chain couples TRBV2 to TRBJ2-2; perhaps TRBD1 as D (6 bases). This CDR3 has 14 amino acids. In germline, CDR1 is SNHLY, CDR2 FYNNEI. V dropped 7 bases and J dropped 3 bases, with 12 bases sitting between them. The CDR3 reads CASNEGTYTGELFF. The CDR3 bases are TGTGCCAGCAACGAGGGGACATACACCGGGGAGCTGTTTTTT.

The chain uses TRBV9 and TRBJ2-7; 10 nucleotides match TRBD2. The CDR3 has 15 residues. Germline lookup yields CDR1 SGDLS and CDR2 YYNGEE. Trimming cost V 2 bases and J 4 bases; bases outside gene matches: 6. The CDR3: CASSVEPGLAYEQYF. Here the CDR3 DNA reads TGTGCCAGCAGCGTCGAACCGGGACTAGCGTACGAGCAGTACTTC.

The gene calls are TRBV28 and TRBJ1-4, with D possibly being TRBD1 (6 bases). V gave up 3 bases and J gave up 7 bases, with 15 bases separating them. The germline CDR1 and CDR2 sequences are MDHEN and SYDVKM. The CDR3 consists of 15 residues. The CDR3 protein is CASSFPTGGGEKLFF. CDR3 DNA: TGTGCCAGCAGTTTCCCGACAGGCGGAGGTGAAAAACTGTTTTTT.

V is TRBV2 and J is TRBJ1-2, with D tentatively TRBD1 (5 bases). V was cut by 8 bases and J by 7 bases, with 14 bases left in between. The CDR3 is 12 residues long. Germline CDR1 reads SNHLY; CDR2 reads FYNNEI. This CDR3 is CASAQAPRGYTF. The DNA for the CDR3 is TGTGCCAGCGCACAGGCACCTCGTGGCTACACCTTC.

The chain uses TRBV7-7 and TRBJ2-7; weak D call: TRBD1 (5 bases). Trimming pared 5 bases from V and 2 bases from J, leaving 16 bases between. The CDR3 is 15 amino acids. Germline CDR1 SSHAT, CDR2 FNYEAQ (reference sequence). The CDR3 spells CASSPGQGWAYEQYF. For the CDR3, the DNA is TGTGCCAGCAGCCCCGGCCAGGGTTGGGCCTACGAGCAGTACTTC.

The V gene is TRBV6-1, the J gene TRBJ2-5; 9 nucleotides align to TRBD1. V was pared by 6 bases and J by 3 bases, with 5 bases of the junction left unmatched. Germline V gene sequence: CDR1 MNHNS, CDR2 SASEGT. The CDR3 length is 14 residues. As DNA, the CDR3 is TGTGCCAGCAGCCGGACAGGGGCCAAAGAGACCCAGTACTTC. Amino acids: CASSRTGAKETQYF.

This clone appeared once. J is TRBJ2-3 and V is TRBV7-6; 7 bases fit TRBD1. Germline assignment: CDR1 SGHVS and CDR2 FNYEAQ. The CDR3 contains 15 residues. The junction had 11 bases not matched to a gene; V was cut back by 5 bases and J by 6 bases. The CDR3 DNA reads as TGTGCCAGCAGCCGAGACAGGGTCTCCTTCGATACGCAGTATTTT. Encoded protein: CASSRDRVSFDTQYF.

The CDR3 spells CASSLIAPGLNSNQPQHF. Here the CDR3 DNA reads TGTGCCAGCAGCTTAATCGCTCCAGGTCTTAATAGCAATCAGCCCCAGCATTTT. The chain carries TRBV7-6 and TRBJ1-5; D unresolved. V was trimmed by 2 bases and J by 0 bases, leaving 17 bases between them. The germline V gene has CDR1 SGHVS and CDR2 FNYEAQ. The CDR3 has 18 amino acids.

The chain recombines TRBV2 with TRBJ2-1; D is uncertain. Germline CDR1 and CDR2: SNHLY and FYNNEI. The CDR3 runs 15 residues. V gave up 4 bases and J gave up 0 bases, with 10 bases separating them. The CDR3 reads CASSAEPLSYNEQFF. CDR3 in DNA: TGTGCCAGCAGTGCGGAGCCTCTCTCCTACAATGAGCAGTTCTTC. Drawing the rest from reference TRBV2 and TRBJ2-1, the complete variable domain is EPEVTQTPSHQVTQMGQEVILRCVPISNHLYFYWYRQILGQKVEFLVSFYNNEISEKSEIFDDQFSVERPDGSNFTLKIRSTKLEDSAMYFCASSAEPLSYNEQFFGPGTRLTVL.

This rearrangement joins TRBV6-1 to TRBJ2-7; 9 bases line up with TRBD2. The CDR3 is 14 residues long. Germline CDR1 is MNHNS and CDR2 is SASEGT. The ends lost 6 bases at V and 4 bases at J; junction bases unmatched: 7. CDR3 sequence reads: CASSASGTLYEQYF. The CDR3 DNA reads TGTGCCAGCAGCGCTAGCGGGACCCTTTACGAGCAGTACTTC.

CDR3 region: CASSLRRGESDTQYF. The CDR3 DNA is TGTGCCAGCAGCTTAAGGCGGGGGGAATCAGATACGCAGTATTTT. V usage is TRBV11-1 and J usage is TRBJ2-3; 8 bases fit TRBD2. Germline CDR1 reads SGHAT; CDR2 reads FQDESV (reference sequence). The V gene end was trimmed by 2 bases and the J gene end by 4 bases; junction bases not matched to a gene: 5. The CDR3 is 15 residues long.

The chain couples TRBV6-1 to TRBJ1-2; no definite D call. Trimming took 4 bases from V and 6 from J, leaving 12 bases between them. This CDR3 has 13 residues. CDR1 and CDR2 (germline): MNHNS, SASEGT. Written as DNA, the CDR3 is TGTGCCAGCAGTGCAAGACTTGGAGATGGCTACACCTTC. This codes for CASSARLGDGYTF.

The gene calls are TRBV7-6 and TRBJ2-7; 9 bases fit TRBD1. The CDR3 totals 14 residues. J was trimmed by 6 bases and V by 4 bases; bases with no gene match: 7. Germline-derived CDR1 and CDR2 are SGHVS and FNYEAQ. The CDR3 DNA reads as TGTGCCAGCAGCTCGGGACAGGGAACGGGCGAGCAGTACTTC. This sequence encodes CASSSGQGTGEQYF. The full variable domain, rest sourced from reference TRBV7-6 and TRBJ2-7, is GAGVSQSPRYKVTKRGQDVALRCDPISGHVSLYWYRQALGQGPEFLTYFNYEAQQDKSGLPNDRFSAERPEGSISTLTIQRTEQRDSAMYRCASSSGQGTGEQYFGPGTRLTVT.

The rearrangement links TRBV5-1 to TRBJ2-7, with TRBD2 as a possible D gene (5 bases). CDR3 length: 13 amino acids. Trimming took 5 bases from V and 6 from J, leaving 15 bases between them. Germline values: CDR1 SGHRS, CDR2 YFSETQ. CDR3 sequence reads: CASSYDGVGEQYF. The CDR3 nucleotides are TGCGCCAGCAGTTATGACGGGGTGGGCGAGCAGTACTTC.

The CDR3 is CASSQFNSAGSGNTIYF. In DNA, the CDR3 is TGCGCCAGCAGCCAATTTAACAGTGCCGGCTCTGGAAACACCATATATTTT. The rearrangement joins TRBV4-1 to TRBJ1-3; D ambiguous. Germline loops: CDR1 MGHRA, CDR2 YSYEKL. CDR3 length: 17 residues. V was shortened by 2 bases and J by 0 bases, with 14 bases between the two germline ends.